The 31 T cell receptor beta chains below were found in one sample sequenced in a study of molecular identifiers for immune sequencing clone quantification (dated by TCRdb to between 2017 and 2018). Library method: PCR. TCRdb records Illumina HiSeq 4000 as the sequencer. Using fastp at Q25 and MiXCR, TCRdb reprocessed the public reads and kept productive beta chains. Entries that share a CDR3 protein sequence are merged under the most common genes and DNA. This sample has 600,000 to 650,000 distinct CDR3 sequences in its table, and just under 20% of those were observed once. The ten largest clones capture roughly 0.83% of the sample. The material sequenced was naive CD8+ T cells from blood, with Jurkat cell RNA spiked in. Interpreted using the paper, the cell subset or site label stands for: FACS-sorted CD8+CD4-CCR7+CD45RA+ naive T cells. The source is a human donor in good health. Some libraries in this study had Jurkat cell RNA spiked in.

There are many counts of this clonotype. The CDR3 spells CSARVLAGGIEQYF. The CDR3 nucleotides read TGCAGTGCTAGAGTGCTAGCGGGAGGTATCGAGCAGTACTTC. J is TRBJ2-7 and V is TRBV20-1; TRBD2 aligns across 11 bases. Trimming cost V 1 base and J 6 bases; bases outside gene matches: 5. The germline gives CDR1 DFQATT, CDR2 SNEGSKA (reference sequence). The CDR3 is 14 amino acids.

This clonotype was picked up many times. The CDR3 nucleotides are TGTGCCAGCAGTTCTAGCGGAATCACAGATACGCAGTATTTT. Residues: CASSSSGITDTQYF. The chain is built from TRBV6-6 and TRBJ2-3; 7 nucleotides match TRBD2. The CDR3 is 14 amino acids. Germline V gives CDR1 MNHNY, CDR2 SVGAGI (reference sequence). The V gene end was trimmed by 4 bases and the J gene end by 2 bases; junction bases not matched to a gene: 3.

The chain recombines TRBV12-5 with TRBJ1-4; D might be TRBD1 (5 bases). Per germline, CDR1 LGHNT and CDR2 FRNRAP. The CDR3 runs 15 residues. Between the trimmed V and J ends, which lost 4 bases and 7 bases, there was a span of 16 bases. The CDR3 bases are TGTGCTAGTGGTTCGGTACCCGGGGGGTTTGAAAAACTGTTTTTT. This codes for CASGSVPGGFEKLFF.

This clonotype appeared a few times. The rearrangement joins TRBV19 to TRBJ2-1; 10 bases agree with TRBD2. The CDR3 is 16 amino acids. Trimming cost V 5 bases and J 4 bases; bases outside gene matches: 8. Per germline, CDR1 LNHDA and CDR2 SQIVND (reference sequence). CDR3 bases: TGTGCCAGTAGTCCCGGACAGGGACTAGCGTACAATGAGCAGTTCTTC. It specifies CASSPGQGLAYNEQFF.

The genes are TRBV7-9 and TRBJ2-7; 8 positions match TRBD1. Germline V gene sequence: CDR1 SEHNR, CDR2 FQNEAQ (reference sequence). This CDR3 is built from 16 residues. Losses at the gene ends were 6 bases for V and 0 bases for J; bases not matched to a gene: 10. CDR3 amino acids: CASSHSGTGDSYEQYF. CDR3 nucleotides: TGTGCCAGCAGTCATTCCGGGACAGGAGACTCCTACGAGCAGTACTTC.

The V gene is TRBV29-1, the J gene TRBJ1-2; D remains unclear. The CDR3 has 11 residues. The germline gives CDR1 SQVTM, CDR2 ANQGSEA. Trimming took off 5 bases at V and 3 bases at J, with 7 bases between the two ends. The CDR3 nucleotides are TGCAGCGTTTCAGGCTACTATGGCTACACCTTC. This translates into CSVSGYYGYTF.

This clonotype has just a few counts. This may arise from a read error, as a much more abundant clone is one base away. The chain uses TRBV5-3 and TRBJ2-7, with D possibly being TRBD1 (7 bases). TRBV5-3 is filed as an ORF, its function uncertain. The V and J ends lost 10 bases and 3 bases respectively, with 20 bases between them. The CDR3 runs to 14 residues. The CDR3, as DNA: TGTGCCGGCAGCTTGGCGGGACAGTACTACGAGCAGTACTTC. This codes for CAGSLAGQYYEQYF.

This clonotype was found many times. J is TRBJ2-3 and V is TRBV27, with D maybe TRBD1 (6 bases). The CDR3 is 17 amino acids. From germline, CDR1 is MNHEY and CDR2 SMNVEV (reference sequence). Trimming pared 2 bases from V and 4 bases from J, leaving 19 bases between. The CDR3 DNA follows: TGTGCCAGCAGTTTAAATTCCGCCAAGGGGGTACCAGATACGCAGTATTTT. This encodes CASSLNSAKGVPDTQYF.

The chain is built from TRBV19 and TRBJ1-1; tentative D call: TRBD1 (5 bases). The V and J ends lost 8 bases and 3 bases respectively, with 13 bases between them. Per germline, CDR1 LNHDA and CDR2 SQIVND (reference sequence). The CDR3 spans 13 residues. This chain's CDR3 is CASGFGGDTEAFF. CDR3 nucleotides: TGTGCCAGTGGCTTTGGGGGGGACACTGAAGCTTTCTTT.

This clonotype came up a few times. The chain joins TRBV19 to TRBJ2-1; 8 positions match TRBD2. This CDR3 is built from 12 residues. Germline V gene data show CDR1 as LNHDA and CDR2 as SQIVND (reference sequence). V lost 6 bases to trimming and J lost 8 bases; unmatched junction nucleotides: 3. CDR3 in amino acids: CASSGGAYEQFF. In nucleotides, the CDR3 is TGTGCCAGTAGCGGGGGGGCATATGAGCAGTTCTTC.

The J gene is TRBJ2-3, the V gene TRBV7-2; D not certain. Trimming took 3 bases from V and 3 from J, leaving 19 bases between them. The CDR3 totals 17 residues. Germline V gives CDR1 SGHTA, CDR2 FQGNSA. CDR3 sequence (DNA): TGTGCCAGCAGCTTGGGTCCTAGATCTTCCAGTACAGATACGCAGTATTTT. Protein sequence: CASSLGPRSSSTDTQYF.

Ten or more counts support this clonotype. The V and J genes are TRBV7-9 and TRBJ2-7; 8 nucleotides agree with TRBD1. The V gene end was trimmed by 5 bases and the J gene end by 6 bases; junction bases not matched to a gene: 12. Per the germline V gene, CDR1 is SEHNR and CDR2 is FQNEAQ (reference sequence). The CDR3 runs 15 residues. CDR3 sequence (DNA): TGTGCCAGCAGCCCCCCAGCGAATGACAGGGGCGAGCAGTACTTC. This encodes CASSPPANDRGEQYF.

This clonotype was seen once. A read error may produce the germline difference seen at one junction end. The chain couples TRBV18 to TRBJ1-2, with D unresolved. Germline V lookup: CDR1 KGHSH, CDR2 LQKENI. The CDR3 contains 11 residues. The DNA of the CDR3 is TGTGCCGGCTCCCCTGACTATGGCTACACCTTC. This gives the protein CAGSPDYGYTF.

The chain links TRBV19 to TRBJ2-2; D gene unclear. CDR1 is LNHDA, CDR2 SQIVND, per germline (reference sequence). Trimming removed 1 base from V and 6 bases from J, with 6 bases in between. The CDR3 has 13 residues. The CDR3 nucleotides read TGTGCCAGTAGTATAGGTAGTGCCGGGGAGCTGTTTTTT. Protein product: CASSIGSAGELFF.

In regard to this clonotype: This may arise from a read error, as a much more abundant clone is one base away. The chain couples TRBV7-8 to TRBJ2-3, with TRBD2 identical over 8 bases. Per germline, CDR1 SGHVS and CDR2 FQNEAQ. Trimming at V came to 6 bases and at J to 4 bases, leaving 9 bases not matched to a gene. This CDR3 region has 15 residues. CDR3 region: CASRLTSEGADTQYF. CDR3 bases: TGTGCCAGCAGGCTGACTAGCGAGGGGGCAGATACGCAGTATTTT. The variable domain in full, with the rest retrieved from reference TRBV7-8 and TRBJ2-3, is GAGVSQSPRYKVAKRGQDVALRCDPISGHVSLFWYQQALGQGPEFLTYFQNEAQLDKSGLPSDRFFAERPEGSVSTLKIQRTQQEDSAVYLCASRLTSEGADTQYFGPGTRLTVL.

V gene TRBV4-3 combines with J gene TRBJ2-7; D may be TRBD1 (6 bases). Germline V gene data show CDR1 as LGHNA and CDR2 as YSLEER. Trimming pared 4 bases from V and 3 bases from J, leaving 13 bases between. CDR3 length: 14 residues. DNA for the CDR3: TGCGCCAGCAGCCTCCGGACAGCCAACTACGAGCAGTACTTC. As protein: CASSLRTANYEQYF.

This clonotype was recorded many times. This chain links TRBV15 with TRBJ1-1; 7 bases agree with TRBD1. There are 13 residues in the CDR3. In germline, CDR1 is LNHNV, CDR2 YYDKDF (reference sequence). V lost 6 bases and J lost 1; bases outside the gene matches: 2. The CDR3 loop is CATRRTGNTEAFF. Here the CDR3 DNA reads TGTGCCACCAGAAGGACAGGGAACACTGAAGCTTTCTTT.

This clonotype appeared many times. The chain carries TRBV9 and TRBJ2-2; the D is unclear. V dropped 4 bases and J dropped 5 bases, with 18 bases sitting between them. This CDR3 is built from 16 residues. Germline loops: CDR1 SGDLS, CDR2 YYNGEE. The CDR3 region is CASSYSLLRHTGELFF. The CDR3 nucleotides are TGTGCCAGCAGCTACTCTTTACTTCGTCATACCGGGGAGCTGTTTTTT. The full variable domain, in which reference TRBV9 and TRBJ2-2 provide the parts outside the CDR3, is DSGVTQTPKHLITATGQRVTLRCSPRSGDLSVYWYQQSLDQGLQFLIQYYNGEERAKGNILERFSAQQFPDLHSELNLSSLELGDSALYFCASSYSLLRHTGELFFGEGSRLTVL.

V is TRBV20-1 and J is TRBJ2-2; possibly TRBD2 for D (7 bases). Germline-derived CDR1 and CDR2 are DFQATT and SNEGSKA (reference sequence). V dropped 0 bases and J dropped 1 base, with 12 bases sitting between them. The CDR3 covers 16 residues. For the CDR3, the DNA is TGCAGTGCTAGAGATTGGGGGGGCGTGAACACCGGGGAGCTGTTTTTT. Its protein product is CSARDWGGVNTGELFF.

This clonotype was seen ten or more times. The chain carries TRBV20-1 and TRBJ2-4; 15 nucleotides match TRBD2. This CDR3 spans 18 amino acids. In germline, CDR1 is DFQATT, CDR2 SNEGSKA (reference sequence). V gave up 4 bases and J gave up 0 bases; unmatched junction bases: 7. For the CDR3, the DNA is TGCAGTGCTATGGGACTAGCGGGGGGCCCGATAGCCAAAAACATTCAGTACTTC. Its protein is CSAMGLAGGPIAKNIQYF.

This clonotype was recorded a few times. The V call is TRBV29-1, the J call TRBJ2-7, with a weak D call TRBD1 (5 bases). Germline-derived CDR1 and CDR2 are SQVTM and ANQGSEA. Trimming removed 6 bases at V and 3 bases at J, with 6 bases between. This CDR3 comprises 10 residues. CDR3 sequence reads: CSVDNYEQYF. CDR3 bases: TGCAGCGTGGACAACTACGAGCAGTACTTC.

This clonotype was found many times. The V call is TRBV28, the J call TRBJ2-5; D is uncertain. V was shortened by 1 base and J by 1 base, with 7 bases between the two germline ends. Looked up from germline, CDR1 is MDHEN and CDR2 is SYDVKM. This CDR3 is built from 14 residues. CDR3: CASSLSDGQETQYF. CDR3 DNA: TGTGCCAGCAGTTTATCCGACGGCCAAGAGACCCAGTACTTC.

This clonotype was observed a few times. The V gene is TRBV4-3, the J gene TRBJ2-2; D gene unclear. This CDR3 has 17 residues. Germline V CDR1 and CDR2: LGHNA, YSLEER. The V gene lost 3 bases and the J gene lost 2 bases, with 16 bases spanning the gap. CDR3 bases: TGCGCCAGCAGCCAGGGTGCCCTCGGGCCTAACACCGGGGAGCTGTTTTTT. The encoded protein is CASSQGALGPNTGELFF.

This clonotype was seen repeatedly, ten times or more. The CDR3, as DNA: TGTGCCAGCAGTTGGACAGGGAAGAACACTGAAGCTTTCTTT. This translates into CASSWTGKNTEAFF. J is TRBJ1-1 and V is TRBV25-1; 8 bases agree with TRBD1. The V gene end was trimmed by 5 bases and the J gene end by 1 base; junction bases not matched to a gene: 3. The CDR3 runs to 14 residues. CDR1 MGHDK and CDR2 SYGVNS come from the germline V gene.

This clonotype was detected many times. The chain is built from TRBV20-1 and TRBJ2-5, with 8 bases aligning to TRBD2. J lost 2 bases, V lost 1 base, and 12 bases had no gene match. The length of the CDR3 is 17 residues. Germline CDR1 and CDR2: DFQATT and SNEGSKA (reference sequence). The CDR3 loop is CSARVVLAEANQETQYF. DNA of the CDR3: TGCAGTGCTAGAGTAGTACTAGCGGAAGCCAATCAAGAGACCCAGTACTTC.

For this clonotype: A much more abundant neighbour one base away suggests this may be a read error. The chain couples TRBV2 to TRBJ2-3; D remains ambiguous. CDR1 and CDR2 (germline): SNHLY, FYNNEI. Trimming took 11 bases from V and 3 from J, leaving 18 bases between them. The CDR3 has 14 amino acids. The CDR3 DNA reads TGTGCCTTACCTGGCAGTCGAATAACAGATACGCAGTATTTT. This codes for CALPGSRITDTQYF.

The rearrangement uses TRBV4-3 and TRBJ2-1, with D perhaps matching TRBD1 or TRBD2 (6 bases each). CDR3 length: 16 residues. V was clipped by 0 bases and J by 7 bases, with 16 bases between them. CDR1 LGHNA and CDR2 YSLEER come from the germline V gene. Here the CDR3 DNA reads TGCGCCAGCAGCCAAGATCCGGGGGCGAACGGGAATGAGCAGTTCTTC. Residues: CASSQDPGANGNEQFF.

The rearrangement joins TRBV7-9 to TRBJ2-6; 8 nucleotides agree with TRBD2. Unmatched junction bases numbered 14, after V lost 7 bases and J lost 9 bases. CDR3 length equals 16 residues. Germline CDR1 is SEHNR and CDR2 is FQNEAQ (reference sequence). The CDR3 loop is CASTPGGTEYYNVLTF. CDR3 in DNA: TGTGCCAGCACCCCGGGGGGGACGGAATATTACAACGTCCTGACTTTC.

This clonotype was counted ten times or more. The chain combines TRBV20-1 with TRBJ2-3; 11 positions match TRBD2. V shed 5 bases and J 3 bases; nucleotides not matched to a gene: 4. The CDR3 is made up of 14 amino acids. CDR1 and CDR2 (germline): DFQATT, SNEGSKA (reference sequence). CDR3 in amino acids: CSARGLADTDTQYF. In nucleotides, the CDR3 is TGCAGTGCTCGGGGACTAGCGGATACAGATACGCAGTATTTT.

In its sample, this clonotype was seen many times. The gene calls are TRBV7-9 and TRBJ1-3; D gene uncertain. The V and J ends lost 7 bases and 4 bases respectively, with 17 bases between them. There are 15 residues in the CDR3. Germline V gene lookup returns CDR1 SEHNR and CDR2 FQNEAQ (reference sequence). The CDR3 sequence is CASTDVSGEGNTIYF. For the CDR3, the DNA is TGTGCCAGCACCGACGTGTCTGGGGAAGGAAACACCATATATTTT.

This clonotype was detected ten times or more. This chain connects TRBV29-1 to TRBJ2-3; D tentatively reads TRBD1 or TRBD2 (5 bases each). In germline, CDR1 is SQVTM, CDR2 ANQGSEA. The CDR3 has 12 amino acids. Trimming shortened V by 4 bases and J by 8 bases, and 13 bases separated the two germline ends. The CDR3 DNA reads as TGCAGCGTTGTGACGGGTGGGGGTACGCAGTATTTT. Translation gives CSVVTGGGTQYF.